This T cell receptor beta chain was captured in a study of CD8 T cell repertoires and HIV-1 epitope variants. Study-level background: Controls were a CMV, EBV and flu pool, Ebola AY9, and no peptide. Epitopes were three Gag families plus Nef HW9 and YT9.

Comment on this clone: What it recognizes is unknown.

The V gene's germline CDR1 is SGHVS and CDR2 FQNEAQ. This CDR3 has 16 amino acids. V shed 0 bases and J 5 bases; nucleotides not matched to a gene: 4. Study-level results: Most of the nine antigen-specific clonotypes appeared cross-reactive to autologous or escape variants.

TCRdb's table, derived via immunoSEQ multiplex PCR, lists solely in-frame clones and lacks some. The table shows a few thousand clones, with approximately 66% occurring only once. The chain joins TRBV7-8 to TRBJ2-2, with 9 bases fitting TRBD2. Material: cultured CD8+ T cells derived from PBMCs. The sequence derives from a male donor with HIV. The chain's CDR3 is CASSLASGGITGELFF. The CDR3, as DNA: TGTGCCAGCAGCTTAGCTAGCGGGGGTATAACCGGGGAGCTGTTTTTT.